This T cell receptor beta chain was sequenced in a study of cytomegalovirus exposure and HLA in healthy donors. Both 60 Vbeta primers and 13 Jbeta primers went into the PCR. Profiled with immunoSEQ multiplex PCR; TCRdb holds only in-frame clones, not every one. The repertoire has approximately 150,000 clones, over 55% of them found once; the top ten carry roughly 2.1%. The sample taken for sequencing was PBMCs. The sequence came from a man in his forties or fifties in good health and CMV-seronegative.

The CDR3 protein is CASSYGLAGVSYEQYF. The CDR3 DNA reads as TGTGCCAGCAGCTATGGACTAGCGGGGGTTTCCTACGAGCAGTACTTC. This chain links TRBV5-6 with TRBJ2-7; 13 bases fit TRBD2. After removal of 3 bases from V and 1 base from J, the junction contained 4 bases not matched to a gene. This CDR3 contains 16 residues. Germline V gene data show CDR1 as SGHDT and CDR2 as YYEEEE.